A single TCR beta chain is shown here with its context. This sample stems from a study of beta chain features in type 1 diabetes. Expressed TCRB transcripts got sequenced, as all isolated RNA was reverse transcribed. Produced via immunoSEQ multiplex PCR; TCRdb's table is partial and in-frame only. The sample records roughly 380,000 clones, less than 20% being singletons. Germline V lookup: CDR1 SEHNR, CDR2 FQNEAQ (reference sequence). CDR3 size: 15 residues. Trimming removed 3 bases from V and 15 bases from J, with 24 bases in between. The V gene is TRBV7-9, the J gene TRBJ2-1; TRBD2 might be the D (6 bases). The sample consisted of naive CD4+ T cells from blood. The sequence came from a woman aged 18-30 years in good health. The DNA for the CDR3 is TGTGCCAGCAGCTTTGAGCGGGTCCCAACCCAAATACGGTTCTTC. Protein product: CASSFERVPTQIRFF.